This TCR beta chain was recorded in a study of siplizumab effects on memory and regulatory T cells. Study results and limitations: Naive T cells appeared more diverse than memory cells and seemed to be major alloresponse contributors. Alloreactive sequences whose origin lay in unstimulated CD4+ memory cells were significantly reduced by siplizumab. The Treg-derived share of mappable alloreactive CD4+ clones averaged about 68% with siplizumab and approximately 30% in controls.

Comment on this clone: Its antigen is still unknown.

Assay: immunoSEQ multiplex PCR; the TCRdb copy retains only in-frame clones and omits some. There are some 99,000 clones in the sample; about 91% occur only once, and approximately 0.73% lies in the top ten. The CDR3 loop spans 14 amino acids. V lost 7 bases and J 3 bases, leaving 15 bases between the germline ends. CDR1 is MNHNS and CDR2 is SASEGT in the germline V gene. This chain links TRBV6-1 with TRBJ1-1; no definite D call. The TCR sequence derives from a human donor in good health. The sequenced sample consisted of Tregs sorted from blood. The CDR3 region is CASTPTRAHTEAFF. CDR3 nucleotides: TGTGCCAGCACCCCGACGAGGGCCCACACTGAAGCTTTCTTT.